The TCR beta chain under discussion was sequenced for a study of blood T cell repertoires in COVID-19. Study in general: PBMCs, B-cell-depleted T cells, or T cells were the source of the cDNA or gDNA that made up the material.

Assay used: immunoSEQ multiplex PCR; TCRdb lists only in-frame clones, some missing. The data contain about 300,000 clones, 65% to 90% of them seen just once; the ten biggest clones take up roughly 14%. The CDR3 totals 13 residues. In germline, CDR1 is SGHDT, CDR2 YYEEEE. V gave up 6 bases and J gave up 5 bases, with 15 bases separating them. This TCR derives from a human donor in a cohort sampled during active COVID-19. The sequenced sample was peripheral blood. The chain links TRBV5-6 to TRBJ2-7; TRBD1 is a possible D gene (5 bases). The CDR3, as DNA: TGTGCCAGCACCCTTGTAGGGGAAAACGAGCAGTACTTC. Protein sequence: CASTLVGENEQYF.